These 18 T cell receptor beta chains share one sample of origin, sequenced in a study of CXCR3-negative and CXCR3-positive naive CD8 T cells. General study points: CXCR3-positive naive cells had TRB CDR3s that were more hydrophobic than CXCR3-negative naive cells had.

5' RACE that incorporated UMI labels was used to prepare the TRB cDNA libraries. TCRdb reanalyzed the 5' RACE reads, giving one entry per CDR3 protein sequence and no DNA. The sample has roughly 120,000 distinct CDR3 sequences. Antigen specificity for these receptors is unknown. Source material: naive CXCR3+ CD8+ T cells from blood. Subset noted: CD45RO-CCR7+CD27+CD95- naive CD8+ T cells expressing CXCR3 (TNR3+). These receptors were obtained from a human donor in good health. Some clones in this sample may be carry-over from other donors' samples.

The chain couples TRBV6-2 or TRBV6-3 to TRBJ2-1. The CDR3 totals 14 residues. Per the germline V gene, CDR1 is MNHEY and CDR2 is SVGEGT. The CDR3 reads CASSVRDSYNEQFF.

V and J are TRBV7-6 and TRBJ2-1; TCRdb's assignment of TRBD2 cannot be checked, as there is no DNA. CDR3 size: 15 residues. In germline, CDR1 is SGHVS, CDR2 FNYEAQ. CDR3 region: CASSLTSGTYNEQFF.

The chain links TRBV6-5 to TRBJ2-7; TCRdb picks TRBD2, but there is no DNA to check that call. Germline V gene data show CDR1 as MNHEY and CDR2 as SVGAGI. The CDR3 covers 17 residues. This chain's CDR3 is CASSYSMAGLADYEQYF.

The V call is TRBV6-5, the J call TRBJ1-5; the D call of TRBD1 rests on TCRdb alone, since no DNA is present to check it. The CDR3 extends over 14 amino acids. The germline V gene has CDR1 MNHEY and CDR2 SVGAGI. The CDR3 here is CASRPPGFSQPQHF.

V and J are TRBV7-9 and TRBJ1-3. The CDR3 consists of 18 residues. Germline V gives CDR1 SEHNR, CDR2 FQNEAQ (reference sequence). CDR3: CASSLNFWAADTGNTIYF.

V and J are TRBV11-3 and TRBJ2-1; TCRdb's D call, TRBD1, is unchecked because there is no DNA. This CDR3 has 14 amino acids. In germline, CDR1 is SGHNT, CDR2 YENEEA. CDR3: CASSSLDGGNEQFF.

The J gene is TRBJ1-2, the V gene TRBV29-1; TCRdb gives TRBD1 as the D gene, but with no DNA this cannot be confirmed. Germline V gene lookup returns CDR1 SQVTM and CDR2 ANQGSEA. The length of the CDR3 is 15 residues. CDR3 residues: CSVREGAEWNYGYTF.

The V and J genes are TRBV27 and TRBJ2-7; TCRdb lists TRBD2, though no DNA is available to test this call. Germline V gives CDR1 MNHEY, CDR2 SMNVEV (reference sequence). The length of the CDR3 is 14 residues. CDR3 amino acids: CASRLGGRGYEQYF.

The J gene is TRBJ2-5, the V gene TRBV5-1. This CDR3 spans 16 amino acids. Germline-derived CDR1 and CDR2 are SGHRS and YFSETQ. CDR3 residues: CASSLPRSAKEETQYF.

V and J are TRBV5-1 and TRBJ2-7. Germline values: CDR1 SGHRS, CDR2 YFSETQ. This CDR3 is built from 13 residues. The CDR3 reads CASSPGTPYEQYF. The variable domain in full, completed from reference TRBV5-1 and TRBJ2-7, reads KAGVTQTPRYLIKTRGQQVTLSCSPISGHRSVSWYQQTPGQGLQFLFEYFSETQRNKGNFPGRFSGRQFSNSRSEMNVSTLELGDSALYLCASSPGTPYEQYFGPGTRLTVT.

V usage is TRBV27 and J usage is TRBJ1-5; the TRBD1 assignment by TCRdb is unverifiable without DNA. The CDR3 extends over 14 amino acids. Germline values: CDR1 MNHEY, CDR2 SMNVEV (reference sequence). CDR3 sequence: CASSSDRGRQPQHF.

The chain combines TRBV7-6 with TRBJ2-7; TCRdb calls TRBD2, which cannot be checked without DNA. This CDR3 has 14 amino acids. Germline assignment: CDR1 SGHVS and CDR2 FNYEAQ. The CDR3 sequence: CASSLAPVAIEQYF. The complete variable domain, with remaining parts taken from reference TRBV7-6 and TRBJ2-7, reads GAGVSQSPRYKVTKRGQDVALRCDPISGHVSLYWYRQALGQGPEFLTYFNYEAQQDKSGLPNDRFSAERPEGSISTLTIQRTEQRDSAMYRCASSLAPVAIEQYFGPGTRLTVT.

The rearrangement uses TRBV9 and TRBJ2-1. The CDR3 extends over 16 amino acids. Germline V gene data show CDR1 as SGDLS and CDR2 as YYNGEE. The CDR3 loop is CASSVVGSYPRNEQFF.

CDR3 in amino acids: CSASSQELTGELFF. This chain joins TRBV20-1 and TRBJ2-2; TCRdb's assignment of TRBD1 cannot be checked, as there is no DNA. This CDR3 is built from 14 residues. Germline CDR1 and CDR2: DFQATT and SNEGSKA (reference sequence).

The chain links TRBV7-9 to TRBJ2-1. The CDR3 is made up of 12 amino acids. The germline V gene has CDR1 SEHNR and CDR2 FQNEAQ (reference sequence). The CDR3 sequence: CASSLSSNEQFF.

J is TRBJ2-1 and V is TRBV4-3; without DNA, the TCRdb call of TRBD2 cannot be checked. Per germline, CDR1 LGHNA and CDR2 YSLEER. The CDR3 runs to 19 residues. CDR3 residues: CASSQELAGGSAYYNEQFF.

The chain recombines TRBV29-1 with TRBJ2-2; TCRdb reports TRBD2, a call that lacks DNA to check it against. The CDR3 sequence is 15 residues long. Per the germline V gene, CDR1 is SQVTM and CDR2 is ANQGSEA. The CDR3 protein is CSAIPGFSPAGELFF.

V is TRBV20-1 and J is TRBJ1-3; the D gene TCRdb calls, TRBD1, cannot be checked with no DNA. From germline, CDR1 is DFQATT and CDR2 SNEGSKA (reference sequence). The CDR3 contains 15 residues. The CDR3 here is CSARDRGADGNTIYF.